This T cell receptor beta chain was documented in a study of CD8 T cells in Susac syndrome. The authors reverse transcribed roughly 0.45 to 1 ug RNA with random hexamers. Amplification of TCR beta CDR3 was carried out by immunoSEQ multiplex PCR, which covered 54 Vbeta and 13 Jbeta segments. TCRdb ran MiXCR on the immunoSEQ multiplex PCR reads and lists one entry per CDR3 protein. The sample lists 65,000 to 90,000 distinct CDR3 sequences; about 95% were seen once. Negative isolation was applied to CD8+ and CD4+ T cells, and FACS enrichment was applied to TEMRA cells. The sequence came from a human donor with multiple sclerosis. The sample comprised CD8+ T cells from PBMCs.

In nucleotides, the CDR3 is TGTGCCAGCAGGGGAGATCAAACCGATCAAGAGACCCAGTACTTC. It encodes CASRGDQTDQETQYF. The rearrangement links TRBV3-1 to TRBJ2-5, with D maybe TRBD2 (5 bases). CDR1 LGHDT and CDR2 YNNKEL come from the germline V gene (reference sequence). CDR3 length: 15 amino acids. Trimming shortened V by 6 bases and J by 2 bases, and 16 bases separated the two germline ends.